This passage covers 19 T cell receptor beta chains from one sample sequenced in a study of T cell responses to AZD1222 COVID-19 vaccine. Method: immunoSEQ multiplex PCR; TCRdb's copy keeps in-frame clones and lacks some. The profile covers fewer than 110,000 clones, with under 95% appearing a single time and around 20% taken by the ten largest. Source: peripheral blood, taken on day 0 of AZD1222 vaccination. The source is an adult in good health.

The CDR3 bases are TGTGCCAGGCCGACAGGGCAGACAGAGACCCAGTACTTC. Its protein is CARPTGQTETQYF. The V gene is TRBV21-1, the J gene TRBJ2-5; the table assigns TRBD1, which was not confirmed against the DNA. TRBV21-1 is flagged as a pseudogene. The CDR3 spans 13 residues.

This sequence joins TRBV29-1 and TRBJ1-5, with D tentatively TRBD1 (6 bases). The V end lost 6 bases, the J end lost 2 bases, and 17 bases lay between the germline ends. The CDR3 has 15 residues. Germline CDR1 and CDR2: SQVTM and ANQGSEA. The CDR3, as DNA: TGCAGCGTGGTCATGGGGGGCTCGGGCAATCAGCCCCAGCATTTT. Amino acid sequence: CSVVMGGSGNQPQHF.

This chain links TRBV4-3 with TRBJ2-1, with D perhaps TRBD2 (6 bases). The CDR3 has 15 residues. Trimming took 0 bases from V and 4 from J, leaving 10 bases between them. Germline values: CDR1 LGHNA, CDR2 YSLEER. In DNA form, the CDR3 reads TGCGCCAGCAGCCAAGATCCGGGGGTATACAATGAGCAGTTCTTC. Encoded protein: CASSQDPGVYNEQFF.

The CDR3 here is CAWSPMRSGKETQYF. Here the CDR3 DNA reads TGTGCCTGGAGTCCTATGCGGTCGGGGAAGGAGACCCAGTACTTC. The rearrangement uses TRBV30 and TRBJ2-5; TRBD2 is a possible D gene (5 bases). Germline CDR1 and CDR2: GTSNPN and SVGIG (reference sequence). The CDR3 covers 15 residues. Trimming removed 2 bases at V and 5 bases at J, with 18 bases between.

The gene calls are TRBV4-1 and TRBJ1-2; tentatively, D is TRBD1 (5 bases). CDR3 length: 14 amino acids. Germline-derived CDR1 and CDR2 are MGHRA and YSYEKL. Trimming cost V 1 base and J 8 bases, with 14 bases left between them. CDR3 amino acids: CASSQAGQGTGYTF. CDR3 nucleotide sequence: TGCGCCAGCAGCCAAGCGGGGCAGGGTACAGGCTACACCTTC.

A single count supports this clone. CDR3 residues: CASSLAIADTQYF. Here the CDR3 DNA reads TGCGCCAGCAGCTTGGCTATAGCCGATACGCAGTATTTT. This chain connects TRBV5-1 to TRBJ2-3, with D unclear. V was pared by 0 bases and J by 6 bases, with 8 bases between. This CDR3 has 13 amino acids. Germline CDR1 is SGHRS and CDR2 is YFSETQ.

This clone was detected only once. J is TRBJ1-2 and V is TRBV11-1, with 10 nucleotides matching TRBD1. After removal of 4 bases from V and 2 bases from J, the junction contained 4 bases not matched to a gene. This CDR3 comprises 15 residues. In germline, CDR1 is SGHAT, CDR2 FQDESV (reference sequence). The chain's CDR3 is CASSSGTGANYGYTF. The CDR3 DNA sequence: TGTGCCAGCAGCTCCGGGACAGGGGCAAACTATGGCTACACCTTC.

The sample holds one count of this clone. The chain carries TRBV4-2 and TRBJ2-5, with D perhaps matching TRBD1 (5 bases). V was trimmed by 2 bases and J by 5 bases, leaving 24 bases between them. CDR1 is LGHNA and CDR2 is YNFKEQ in the germline V gene. The CDR3 runs to 18 residues. As DNA, the CDR3 is TGTGCCAGCAGCCAAATGCAGGGTCTTCGAGATGTCGGGGAGACCCAGTACTTC. Translation gives CASSQMQGLRDVGETQYF.

This chain links TRBV29-1 with TRBJ2-6; no firm D call. The CDR3 is 15 amino acids. The germline CDR1 and CDR2 sequences are SQVTM and ANQGSEA. V lost 4 bases and J 0 bases, leaving 10 bases between the germline ends. As DNA, the CDR3 is TGCAGCGTTGTAAGTGAAGGCTCTGGGGCCAACGTCCTGACTTTC. Amino acids: CSVVSEGSGANVLTF.

The chain joins TRBV7-3 to TRBJ2-3, with 9 bases fitting TRBD2. Trimming cost V 4 bases and J 2 bases; bases outside gene matches: 4. In germline, CDR1 is SGHTA, CDR2 FQGTGA. The CDR3 consists of 15 residues. This CDR3 is CASSSGLANTDTQYF. The CDR3 DNA is TGTGCCAGCAGCTCGGGACTAGCTAACACAGATACGCAGTATTTT. Looking up the rest from reference TRBV7-3 and TRBJ2-3 gives the full variable domain: GAGVSQTPSNKVTEKGKYVELRCDPISGHTALYWYRQSLGQGPEFLIYFQGTGAADDSGLPNDRFFAVRPEGSVSTLKIQRTERGDSAVYLCASSSGLANTDTQYFGPGTRLTVL.

This clone was seen a handful of times. The chain recombines TRBV6-5 with TRBJ1-1; a possible D gene is TRBD1 (6 bases). CDR1 is MNHEY and CDR2 is SVGAGI in the germline V gene. There are 14 residues in the CDR3. V lost 4 bases and J 3 bases, leaving 12 bases between the germline ends. The chain's CDR3 is CASSSPGDYTEAFF. In nucleotides, the CDR3 is TGTGCCAGCAGTTCCCCAGGGGACTACACTGAAGCTTTCTTT.

Only one count was recorded for this clone. The rearrangement links TRBV15 to TRBJ1-1, with D perhaps TRBD1 (6 bases). In germline, CDR1 is LNHNV, CDR2 YYDKDF (reference sequence). The CDR3 contains 14 residues. V gave up 1 base and J gave up 10 bases, with 16 bases separating them. This CDR3 is CATSRVNYRVGAFF. CDR3 sequence (DNA): TGTGCCACCAGCAGAGTCAACTACAGGGTCGGAGCTTTCTTT.

The chain employs TRBV5-1 and TRBJ2-7; D tentatively fits TRBD1 or TRBD2 (5 bases each). Trimming took 0 bases from V and 6 from J, leaving 10 bases between them. The CDR3 sequence is 13 residues long. Germline lookup yields CDR1 SGHRS and CDR2 YFSETQ. The CDR3 sequence: CASSLAPGTEQYF. CDR3 nucleotide sequence: TGCGCCAGCAGCTTGGCTCCAGGGACCGAGCAGTACTTC.

The chain carries TRBV28 and TRBJ1-2; D might be TRBD1 (6 bases). The V end lost 5 bases, the J end lost 8 bases, and 15 bases lay between the germline ends. Germline V CDR1 and CDR2: MDHEN, SYDVKM. This CDR3 is 13 amino acids long. CDR3 sequence: CASSRGGRDGYTF. Here the CDR3 DNA reads TGTGCCAGCAGTAGGGGGGGACGGGACGGCTACACCTTC.

The chain combines TRBV10-3 with TRBJ2-3; TRBD1 agrees at 9 bases. The CDR3 sequence is 13 residues long. V was pared by 7 bases and J by 6 bases, with 5 bases of the junction left unmatched. The germline gives CDR1 ENHRY, CDR2 SYGVKD. The CDR3, as DNA: TGTGCCATCACCAACAGGGGGCAGGATACGCAGTATTTT. Protein: CAITNRGQDTQYF.

This clone was recorded once. This rearrangement joins TRBV7-2 to TRBJ1-2; D not resolved. The V end was cut by 5 bases, the J end by 6 bases, with 16 bases between. CDR3 size: 14 residues. Germline V gives CDR1 SGHTA, CDR2 FQGNSA. The CDR3 reads CASSQYRAGDGYTF. CDR3 coding DNA: TGTGCCAGCAGCCAGTACCGGGCGGGAGATGGCTACACCTTC.

V gene TRBV3-1 (or the pseudogene TRBV3-2) combines with J gene TRBJ2-1; 9 bases fit TRBD2. With V trimmed by 4 bases and J by 10 bases, 8 bases remained unmatched. The CDR3 loop spans 14 amino acids. Germline values: CDR1 LGHDT, CDR2 YNNKEL (reference sequence). The CDR3 loop is CASSRKRGVLEQFF. The DNA of the CDR3 is TGTGCCAGCAGCCGAAAGCGGGGGGTTTTAGAGCAGTTCTTC.

The V gene is TRBV15, the J gene TRBJ2-5; the D is unclear. This CDR3 comprises 13 residues. Deletions cut 2 bases from V and 2 bases from J, with 6 bases between. CDR1 LNHNV and CDR2 YYDKDF come from the germline V gene (reference sequence). CDR3 sequence reads: CATSRQKQETQYF. The CDR3 DNA reads TGTGCCACCAGCAGACAGAAACAAGAGACCCAGTACTTC. The entire variable domain, with the rest obtained from reference TRBV15 and TRBJ2-5, is as follows: DAMVIQNPRYQVTQFGKPVTLSCSQTLNHNVMYWYQQKSSQAPKLLFHYYDKDFNNEADTPDNFQSRRPNTSFCFLDIRSPGLGDTAMYLCATSRQKQETQYFGPGTRLLVL.

The J gene is TRBJ2-3, the V gene TRBV2; D assignment may be TRBD1 or TRBD2 (5 bases each). The CDR3 sequence is 14 residues long. Trimming cost V 7 bases and J 2 bases, with 13 bases left between them. The germline CDR1 and CDR2 sequences are SNHLY and FYNNEI. The DNA for the CDR3 is TGTGCCAGCACCCGGGACGGATTCACAGATACGCAGTATTTT. Encoded protein: CASTRDGFTDTQYF.